The rows below give T cell receptor beta chains drawn from one sample of a study of shared clonotypes between healthy human individuals. Clones were sequenced by immunoSEQ multiplex PCR, and TCRdb holds only the in-frame ones, with some missing. The sample records 1.5 million to 2.5 million clones, roughly 95% being singletons. Sequenced material: naive CD8+ T cells sorted from blood. These receptors all stem from a man younger than 30 in good health. The CDR3 runs from the conserved cysteine through the conserved F or W. A D gene is named only where the DNA matches it firmly. Size is stated for part of the rows, as once, few or many counts, or as a class when the clone is expanded.

v_gene,d_gene,abundance,j_gene,CDR3nt,CDR3aa
TRBV7-8,TRBD1,.,TRBJ1-1,TGTGCCAGCAGCTTAGGGTCACAGGGGTCTATGAACACTGAAGCTTTCTTT,CASSLGSQGSMNTEAFF
TRBV10-3,TRBD1,.,TRBJ2-7,TGTGCCATCAGCCACGACAGGGACGAGCAGTACTTC,CAISHDRDEQYF
TRBV6-5,.,.,TRBJ1-1,TGTGCCAGCAGTCCTGGCACTGAAGCTTTCTTT,CASSPGTEAFF
TRBV30,TRBD1,few,TRBJ1-5,TGTGCCTCGGGCCCCAGGGGGCCGAGCAATCAGCCCCAGCATTTT,CASGPRGPSNQPQHF
TRBV5-1,TRBD1,.,TRBJ1-4,TGCGCCAGCAGCCGTGGACAGGGCTCAACTAATGAAAAACTGTTTTTT,CASSRGQGSTNEKLFF
TRBV6-1,.,.,TRBJ2-2,TGTGCCAGCAGTGAAGGGGCGATTACCGGGGAGCTGTTTTTT,CASSEGAITGELFF
TRBV30,.,once,TRBJ1-1,TGTGCCTGGAGCCCGGGTACGGAGAACACTGAAGCTTTCTTT,CAWSPGTENTEAFF
TRBV2,.,.,TRBJ1-1,TGTGCCAGCAGTAAACAGGGGAACACTGAAGCTTTCTTT,CASSKQGNTEAFF
TRBV27,.,.,TRBJ1-5,TGTGCCAGCAGTCCAAGGGGGTTTCCTCAGCCCCAGCATTTT,CASSPRGFPQPQHF
TRBV19,.,.,TRBJ1-1,TGTGCCAGTAGTATGTGGGGGGGTGTCACTGAAGCTTTCTTT,CASSMWGGVTEAFF
TRBV27,TRBD1,.,TRBJ1-5,TGTGCCAGCAGTATGGGACAGGGTGGGAATCAGCCCCAGCATTTT,CASSMGQGGNQPQHF
TRBV10-2,.,.,TRBJ1-2,TGCGCCAGCAGTGAGGCACAGAACTATGGCTACACCTTC,CASSEAQNYGYTF
TRBV21-1,.,once,TRBJ2-1,TGTGCCAGCAGCAAAGTGGGGACTAGCGGGAGGGCCCGCTACAATGAGCAGTTCTTC,CASSKVGTSGRARYNEQFF
TRBV27,TRBD1,.,TRBJ1-1,TGTGCCAGCAGTACTTTTGGGCAGGGGGTGGGGAACACTGAAGCTTTCTTT,CASSTFGQGVGNTEAFF
TRBV30,.,.,TRBJ2-5,TGTGCCTGGAGTGTAGGGGATTTAGAGACCCAGTACTTC,CAWSVGDLETQYF
TRBV9,.,.,TRBJ2-7,TGTGCCAGCAGCGTAGGTAGTCTCTCCTACGAGCAGTACTTC,CASSVGSLSYEQYF
TRBV9,TRBD1,.,TRBJ1-2,TGTGCCAGCAGCGAGCCCCAGGGACAGGGGGCCAGCGGCTACACCTTC,CASSEPQGQGASGYTF
TRBV5-6,.,.,TRBJ2-5,TGTGCCAGCAGCTTTAGCAATTACTACCAAGAGACCCAGTACTTC,CASSFSNYYQETQYF
TRBV6-1,.,.,TRBJ2-1,TGTGCCAGCAGTTGGTCCTACAATGAGCAGTTCTTC,CASSWSYNEQFF
TRBV27,.,.,TRBJ1-5,TGTGCCAGCAGTTTAATGGGGTCGAGCAATCAGCCCCAGCATTTT,CASSLMGSSNQPQHF
TRBV7-8,TRBD2,.,TRBJ2-7,TGTGCCAGCAGCTTCGGACTAGCGACAGAGCAGTACTTC,CASSFGLATEQYF
TRBV6-1,TRBD2,.,TRBJ2-3,TGTGCCAGCAGTGGGACGGGACTAGCGGGAGTGATCTCAGATACGCAGTATTTT,CASSGTGLAGVISDTQYF
TRBV29-1,.,.,TRBJ1-1,TGCAGCGTCTTCCCCGGCGGTTTCACTGAAGCTTTCTTT,CSVFPGGFTEAFF
TRBV6-5,TRBD1,.,TRBJ1-4,TGTGCCAGCAGCTATGGGACAGGGGTGGAAAAACTGTTTTTT,CASSYGTGVEKLFF
TRBV6-5,.,.,TRBJ2-3,TGTGCCAGCAGTCCACTTCACTCGGATACGCAGTATTTT,CASSPLHSDTQYF
TRBV7-6,TRBD2,.,TRBJ2-1,TGTGCCAGCAGCTTAGCAGCTAGCGGGGGGCTGGGTGAGCAGTTCTTC,CASSLAASGGLGEQFF
TRBV6-6,.,.,TRBJ1-2,TGTGCCAGCAGTCTAGGAGACACGGGACGGCCGTATGGCTACACCTTC,CASSLGDTGRPYGYTF
TRBV27,TRBD1,.,TRBJ2-1,TGTGCCAGCAGTTCGCCGGGACAGGGCTACAATGAGCAGTTCTTC,CASSSPGQGYNEQFF
TRBV14,TRBD1,.,TRBJ1-1,TGTGCCAGCAGCCCCCTCGACAGGGCCGGGGCTTTCTTT,CASSPLDRAGAFF
TRBV27,.,.,TRBJ2-7,TGTGCCAGCACTGAATTCGCTAGCGAAAGCTCCTACGAGCAGTACTTC,CASTEFASESSYEQYF
TRBV5-6,.,.,TRBJ2-7,TGTGCCAGCAGGGCGCAGGGATCCCACGAGCAGTACTTC,CASRAQGSHEQYF
TRBV5-6,.,.,TRBJ2-7,TGTGCCAGCAGCTTTTCATGGGACCAGTACTTC,CASSFSWDQYF
TRBV29-1,TRBD2,.,TRBJ2-5,TGCAGCGTTGGCGGACTAGCGGGGGGAGAAGAGACCCAGTACTTC,CSVGGLAGGEETQYF
TRBV7-2,TRBD2,.,TRBJ2-7,TGTGCCAGCAGCTTCGCGGGGGGGCAGTACTTC,CASSFAGGQYF
TRBV5-8,TRBD2,once,TRBJ2-2,TGTGCCAGCAGCTTTTATAGCGGGCCTAACACCGGGGAGCTGTTTTTT,CASSFYSGPNTGELFF
TRBV5-1,TRBD1,.,TRBJ2-7,TGCGCCAGCAGCACCGGACAGGGTCTGACCTACGAGCAGTACTTC,CASSTGQGLTYEQYF
TRBV9,TRBD1,.,TRBJ2-7,TGTGCCAGCAGCGTAGGAGTGGGACAGGGAGGCTTCCTCTCCTACGAGCAGTACTTC,CASSVGVGQGGFLSYEQYF
TRBV7-6,TRBD2,.,TRBJ2-1,TGTGCCAGCAGCCAAATAGCGGGGACCTACGGTGAGCAGTTCTTC,CASSQIAGTYGEQFF
TRBV10-1,TRBD2,.,TRBJ2-1,TGCGCCAGCTCCGGGGCGGGAGCCGACAATGAGCAGTTCTTC,CASSGAGADNEQFF
TRBV4-1,.,.,TRBJ2-7,TGCGCCAGCAGCCAAACGTACACGTCCTACGAGCAGTACTTC,CASSQTYTSYEQYF
TRBV9,TRBD2,.,TRBJ2-7,TGTGCCAGCAGCGTAGGCGGCGGGAGCCCCTACGAGCAGTACTTC,CASSVGGGSPYEQYF
TRBV9,TRBD2,.,TRBJ2-1,TGTGCCAGCAGCGTGGGGACTAGTATGTACAATGAGCAGTTCTTC,CASSVGTSMYNEQFF
TRBV19,.,.,TRBJ1-6,TGTGCCAGTAGCCCGACGGGGACCGCCCAAGTCCCCCTCCACTTT,CASSPTGTAQVPLHF
TRBV19,.,.,TRBJ2-7,TGTGCCAGTAGTGGTGTCCAGGGCGTGGGGGAGCAGTACTTC,CASSGVQGVGEQYF
TRBV27,.,.,TRBJ1-6,TGTGCCAGCAGCCCCGGGGCAGGAGGTTCACCCCTCCACTTT,CASSPGAGGSPLHF
TRBV6-1,TRBD2,.,TRBJ2-3,TGTGCCAGCAGTGAAGTCTCGCGGGGGGTGTCAGATACGCAGTATTTT,CASSEVSRGVSDTQYF
TRBV7-9,TRBD1,few,TRBJ1-2,TGTGCCAGCAGCTTGTTGACAGGGGAGGACTATGGCTACACCTTC,CASSLLTGEDYGYTF
TRBV4-1,.,.,TRBJ1-1,TGCGCCAGCAGCCCAGACCCACTGACAGGAATGAACACTGAAGCTTTCTTT,CASSPDPLTGMNTEAFF
TRBV29-1,TRBD1,.,TRBJ1-2,TGCAGCGTTGGACCGACAGGGAACTATGGCTACACCTTC,CSVGPTGNYGYTF
TRBV9,TRBD2,.,TRBJ2-1,TGTGCCAGCAGCGTTACTAGCGGGGCGGGCAATGAGCAGTTCTTC,CASSVTSGAGNEQFF